Following are 9 T cell receptor beta chains from one sample sequenced in a study of blood T cell repertoires in COVID-19. Sequencing used immunoSEQ multiplex PCR; TCRdb keeps in-frame clones, though not all of them. The data contain some 220,000 clones, around 89% of them seen just once; the ten biggest clones take up 3.5%. Sequencing input: PBMCs or T cells enriched from blood (not recorded which). The origin of the receptors is a young woman in a cohort exposed to, infected with or recovered from COVID-19 (not recorded which).

The chain is built from TRBV5-1 and TRBJ2-7; 8 positions agree with TRBD2. With V trimmed by 3 bases and J by 1 base, 12 bases remained unmatched. The CDR3 loop spans 17 amino acids. From germline, CDR1 is SGHRS and CDR2 YFSETQ. The CDR3 loop is CASSSTSTTSGSYEQYF. The CDR3 nucleotides are TGCGCCAGCAGCTCCACGTCAACCACTAGCGGTTCCTACGAGCAGTACTTC.

This clone was observed a handful of times. The CDR3 sequence is CATSGSYDGGNEQFF. As DNA, the CDR3 is TGTGCCACCAGTGGATCCTACGACGGGGGGAATGAGCAGTTCTTC. This chain connects TRBV24-1 to TRBJ2-1, with TRBD2 identical over 7 bases. Germline loops: CDR1 KGHDR, CDR2 SFDVKD. After removal of 5 bases from V and 7 bases from J, the junction contained 10 bases not matched to a gene. The CDR3 runs 15 residues.

The chain employs TRBV19 and TRBJ1-5, with 7 bases lining up with TRBD1. Germline V gene sequence: CDR1 LNHDA, CDR2 SQIVND (reference sequence). V lost 4 bases and J lost 2; bases outside the gene matches: 5. The CDR3 has 15 residues. CDR3 DNA sequence: TGTGCCAGTAGTACCCGGGACAGCGGCAATCAGCCCCAGCATTTT. Its protein is CASSTRDSGNQPQHF.

The CDR3 sequence is CASSQGLAEDTQYF. CDR3 DNA sequence: TGTGCCAGCAGTCAGGGACTAGCTGAGGATACGCAGTATTTT. This chain uses TRBV6-5 with TRBJ2-3; 9 bases line up with TRBD2. This CDR3 comprises 14 residues. J lost 6 bases, V lost 5 bases, and 6 bases had no gene match. CDR1 and CDR2 (germline): MNHEY, SVGAGI.

The chain combines TRBV10-3 with TRBJ1-4; 8 positions match TRBD1. Germline trimming cut 8 bases from V and 5 bases from J; bases unmatched to any gene: 4. CDR1 ENHRY and CDR2 SYGVKD come from the germline V gene. The CDR3 has 13 amino acids. CDR3 DNA sequence: TGTGCCATCGGACAGGGCCAGAATGAAAAACTGTTTTTT. It specifies CAIGQGQNEKLFF.

This clone was observed once. The chain couples TRBV6-1 to TRBJ1-2; D possibly corresponds to TRBD1 (5 bases). The germline gives CDR1 MNHNS, CDR2 SASEGT. The V gene lost 4 bases and the J gene lost 3 bases, with 9 bases spanning the gap. The CDR3 is 13 amino acids. The chain's CDR3 is CASSVATDYGYTF. Written as DNA, the CDR3 is TGTGCCAGCAGTGTAGCGACAGACTATGGCTACACCTTC.

The chain employs TRBV7-9 and TRBJ2-1; D remains unclear. The germline gives CDR1 SEHNR, CDR2 FQNEAQ (reference sequence). The CDR3 totals 15 residues. V was shortened by 5 bases and J by 0 bases, with 11 bases between the two germline ends. The CDR3 here is CASSDSLSSYNEQFF. In nucleotides, the CDR3 is TGTGCCAGCAGCGACTCCCTGAGCTCCTACAATGAGCAGTTCTTC.

V usage is TRBV10-3 and J usage is TRBJ2-4; 7 nucleotides line up with TRBD1. J lost 8 bases, V lost 4 bases, and 8 bases had no gene match. CDR1 ENHRY and CDR2 SYGVKD come from the germline V gene. CDR3 length equals 14 residues. In DNA form, the CDR3 reads TGTGCCATCAGTGGGAGGACAGGAACGGACATTCAGTACTTC. This translates into CAISGRTGTDIQYF.

The V and J genes are TRBV5-1 and TRBJ2-5; D perhaps matches TRBD1 (7 bases). Germline CDR1 reads SGHRS; CDR2 reads YFSETQ. The CDR3 runs 15 residues. V dropped 1 base and J dropped 3 bases, with 13 bases sitting between them. The CDR3 DNA follows: TGCGCCAGCAGCTTGAGGAGGGGGCGGGAAGAGACCCAGTACTTC. This sequence encodes CASSLRRGREETQYF.